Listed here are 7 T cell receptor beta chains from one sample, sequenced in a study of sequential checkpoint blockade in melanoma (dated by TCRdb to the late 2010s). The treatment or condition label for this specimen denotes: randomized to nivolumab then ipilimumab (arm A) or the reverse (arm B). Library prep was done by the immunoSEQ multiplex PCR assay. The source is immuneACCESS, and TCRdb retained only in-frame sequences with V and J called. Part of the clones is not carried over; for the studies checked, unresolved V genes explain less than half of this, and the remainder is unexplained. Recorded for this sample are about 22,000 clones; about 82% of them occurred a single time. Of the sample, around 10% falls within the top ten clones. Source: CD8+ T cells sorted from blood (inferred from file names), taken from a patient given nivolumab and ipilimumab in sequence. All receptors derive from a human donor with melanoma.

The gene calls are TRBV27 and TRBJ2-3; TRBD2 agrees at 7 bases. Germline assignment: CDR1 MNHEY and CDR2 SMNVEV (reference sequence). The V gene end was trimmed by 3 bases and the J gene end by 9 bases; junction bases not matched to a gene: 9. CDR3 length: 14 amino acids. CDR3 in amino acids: CASSLGGAAGTQYF. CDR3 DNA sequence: TGTGCCAGCAGTTTGGGAGGGGCCGCCGGCACGCAGTATTTT.

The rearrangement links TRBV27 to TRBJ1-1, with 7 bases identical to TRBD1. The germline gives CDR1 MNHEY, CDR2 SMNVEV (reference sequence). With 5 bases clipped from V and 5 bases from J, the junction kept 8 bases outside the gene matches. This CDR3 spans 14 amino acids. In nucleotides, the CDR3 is TGTGCCAGCAGTCTCTGGGCAGGGGGGACTGAAGCTTTCTTT. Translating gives CASSLWAGGTEAFF.

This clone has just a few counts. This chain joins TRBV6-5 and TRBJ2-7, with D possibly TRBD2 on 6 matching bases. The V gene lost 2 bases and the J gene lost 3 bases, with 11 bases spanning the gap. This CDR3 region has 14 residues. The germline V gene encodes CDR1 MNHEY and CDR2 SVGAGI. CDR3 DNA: TGTGCCAGCAGTTACCAAGGAGGGATCTACGAGCAGTACTTC. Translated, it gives CASSYQGGIYEQYF.

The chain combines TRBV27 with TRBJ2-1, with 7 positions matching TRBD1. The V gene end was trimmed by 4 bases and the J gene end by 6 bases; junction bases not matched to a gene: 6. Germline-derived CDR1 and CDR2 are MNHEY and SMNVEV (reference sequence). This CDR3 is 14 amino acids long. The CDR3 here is CASSSKGARNEQFF. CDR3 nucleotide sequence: TGTGCCAGCAGTTCCAAGGGGGCGCGCAATGAGCAGTTCTTC.

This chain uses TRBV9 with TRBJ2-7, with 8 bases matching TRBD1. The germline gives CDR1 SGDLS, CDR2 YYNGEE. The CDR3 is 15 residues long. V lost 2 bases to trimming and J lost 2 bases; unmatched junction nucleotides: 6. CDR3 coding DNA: TGTGCCAGCAGCGTTGGGCAGGGGGCGACCTACGAGCAGTACTTC. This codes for CASSVGQGATYEQYF.

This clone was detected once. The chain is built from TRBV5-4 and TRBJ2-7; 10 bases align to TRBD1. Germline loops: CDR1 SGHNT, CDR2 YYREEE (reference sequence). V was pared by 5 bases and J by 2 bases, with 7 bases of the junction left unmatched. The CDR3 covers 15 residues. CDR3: CASSWDRGFTYEQYF. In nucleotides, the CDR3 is TGTGCCAGCAGTTGGGACAGGGGTTTTACCTACGAGCAGTACTTC. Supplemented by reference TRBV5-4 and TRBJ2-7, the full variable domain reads ETGVTQSPTHLIKTRGQQVTLRCSSQSGHNTVSWYQQALGQGPQFIFQYYREEENGRGNFPPRFSGLQFPNYSSELNVNALELDDSALYLCASSWDRGFTYEQYFGPGTRLTVT.

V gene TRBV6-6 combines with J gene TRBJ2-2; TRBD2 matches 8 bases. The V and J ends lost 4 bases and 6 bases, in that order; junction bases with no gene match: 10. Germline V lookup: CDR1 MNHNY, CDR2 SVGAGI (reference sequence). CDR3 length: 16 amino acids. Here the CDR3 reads CASSSPAGDFAGELFF. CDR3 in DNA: TGTGCCAGCAGTTCTCCAGCGGGGGATTTCGCCGGGGAGCTGTTTTTT.